This T cell receptor beta chain was captured in a study of identical twins. Through template switching, a universal primer site was introduced, and the cDNA contained unique molecular identifiers. One entry per CDR3 protein results from TCRdb running MiXCR on the 5' RACE reads. Altogether around 1.7 million distinct CDR3 sequences are present, about 30% being singletons, with the ten largest covering approximately 0.29%. The CDR3 runs 11 residues. CDR1 and CDR2 from the germline V gene are MDHEN and SYDVKM. Trimming took 3 bases from V and 14 from J, leaving 8 bases between them. The rearrangement joins TRBV28 to TRBJ1-6, with D possibly being TRBD1 (5 bases). The sequencing input was cord blood. This receptor was identified in a newborn girl in good health. The CDR3 protein is CASSFGGTLHF. As DNA, the CDR3 is TGTGCCAGCAGTTTTGGGGGAACCCTCCACTTT.